This T cell receptor beta chain derives from a study of blood T cell repertoires in COVID-19. Study at large: The United States, Italy and Spain provided the acute and convalescent COVID-19 samples. In each case, the material was cDNA or gDNA derived from T cells, B-cell-depleted T cells, or PBMCs.

This clone was observed once. The CDR3 runs 12 residues. The V end lost 6 bases, the J end lost 10 bases, and 15 bases lay between the germline ends. CDR1 MNHEY and CDR2 SVGAGI come from the germline V gene. Original methodology: Nucleated cell number was recorded as an estimate derived from reference gene primer amplification. Sequenced by immunoSEQ multiplex PCR; TCRdb stores in-frame clones only, minus some. V, J and clone size derive from that table, while D and trimming were established from the DNA sequence. Found here are roughly 230,000 clones, roughly nine tenths of them singletons; the top ten hold around 4.6%.

The chain links TRBV6-5 to TRBJ1-2; TRBD1 is a possible D gene (5 bases). The source is a middle-aged woman who had recovered from COVID-19. The sequencing input was peripheral blood. The CDR3 DNA follows: TGTGCCAGCAGGGACACGATTTTGGACTACACCTTC. Translation gives CASRDTILDYTF.